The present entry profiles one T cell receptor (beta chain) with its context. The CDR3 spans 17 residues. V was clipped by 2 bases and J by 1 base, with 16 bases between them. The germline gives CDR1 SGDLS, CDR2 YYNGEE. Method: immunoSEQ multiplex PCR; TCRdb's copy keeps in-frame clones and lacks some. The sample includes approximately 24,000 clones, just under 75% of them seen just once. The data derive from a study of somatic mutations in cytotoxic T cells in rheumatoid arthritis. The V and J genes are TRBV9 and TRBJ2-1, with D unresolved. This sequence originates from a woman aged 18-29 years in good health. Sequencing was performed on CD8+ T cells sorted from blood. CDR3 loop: CASSVLSDRGSYNEQFF. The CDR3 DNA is TGTGCCAGCAGCGTGTTGTCCGATAGAGGTTCCTACAATGAGCAGTTCTTC.